Detailed here is one TCR beta chain. The antigen remains undetermined. Primers included in the PCR were 60 Vbeta and 13 Jbeta primers. Clones were sequenced by immunoSEQ multiplex PCR, and TCRdb holds only the in-frame ones, with some missing. In the table there are roughly 140,000 clones, roughly 80% of which are singletons. These data originate in a study of cytomegalovirus exposure and HLA in healthy donors. Study results and limitations: The productive fraction for most TCR beta V segments was about 90% or about 30% in an earlier analysis. Testing in vitro showed three CMV-associated chains specific for CMV antigens. Within a later analysis, the majority of CMV-associated TCR beta chains appeared HLA-restricted.

The V segment lost 6 bases and the J segment 5 bases; nucleotides outside the gene matches: 6. The CDR3 spans 15 residues. From germline, CDR1 is MDHEN and CDR2 SYDVKM. The source is a female donor in good health and CMV-seronegative. V is TRBV28 and J is TRBJ2-2; 10 bases are a match to TRBD2. The sample comprised PBMCs. In DNA, the CDR3 is TGTGCCAGCAGCCCGCCGGGACTAGCGACCGGGGAGCTGTTTTTT. As protein: CASSPPGLATGELFF.